This TCR beta chain was documented in a study of beta chain features in type 1 diabetes (dated by TCRdb to about 2018). With regard to the full study: Patients and healthy donors did not differ in mean age, gender distribution, total cell number or subset yield. The study compared the TCRB repertoires of sorted circulating CD4+ T cell subsets in recently diagnosed type 1 diabetes patients with those in matched healthy donors. Regulatory and stem cell-like memory subsets were obtained from only 8 patients and roughly eight healthy donors, while naive and central memory subsets were obtained from all 28 donors. A total of around 110,000,000 sorted cells were examined across all samples, and RNA yield correlated strongly with the number of cells per subset. General findings and caveats noted by the study authors: Type 1 diabetes patients showed a moderate but significant shortening of TCRB CDR3 length in all four CD4+ subsets. Fewer insertions and more nucleotide deletions at VDJ recombination sites were observed in patients with type 1 diabetes, implying thymic rearrangement abnormalities. PCR might favor shorter templates, but patient and control samples were amplified and corrected together, so any skew would affect both groups equally. Naive, central memory and regulatory TCRB repertoires appeared more similar among patients than among healthy donors. Because cDNA rather than genomic DNA was sequenced, highly expressing activated cells could have been over-represented, although no difference in activation and CD3 levels was found between groups. Only small numbers of individuals were included in the HLA sub-analyses, which left unresolved whether HLA type had any influence on TCRB rearrangement.

From its cysteine to its phenylalanine, the CDR3 spans 14 amino acids. CDR3 DNA only is kept here, 42 bases in frame from base 1. The trim is 0 bases for V and 1 base for J, with a gap of 5 bases between the germline ends. Taken from the germline V gene, the CDR1 and CDR2 loops are SGHTA and FQGNSA. The entire amount of isolated RNA was reverse transcribed using the High Capacity cDNA Reverse Transcription Kit, so the sequenced TCRB transcripts were expressed ones. Deep immunoSEQ sequencing was applied to naive, central memory and regulatory T cell samples, giving an average of approximately 3.8 million total reads per sample. After sorted cells were lysed in RLT buffer, RNA was extracted with DNase-treated RNeasy Micro or Mini kits, with the choice depending on cell number. To prevent cross-contamination, every cell subset was processed on its own, while patient and healthy donor samples were processed together. The immunoSEQ multiplex PCR was used to amplify TCRB sequences from cDNA, yielding 87-bp fragments that span the CDR3 region. Sequencing of the amplicons was done on the Illumina HiSeq platform. The source study handled its data this way. PCR bias was corrected computationally using synthetic template baselines, and reads within Hamming distance 2 were collapsed, with unmergeable singletons discarded. Reads were aligned against IMGT so that V, D and J genes, CDR3 length and insertions or deletions at six rearrangement sites could be assigned. Clonotype counts were normalized to sorted cell number within each subset before computing true diversity and Gini coefficients with the tcR R package. Repertoire sharing was quantified using the overlap coefficient calculated on TCRB nucleotide sequences. Out-of-frame TCRB sequences from naive cells were analyzed to stand in for the pre-selection repertoire. TCRdb mirrors the immuneACCESS table, restricted to in-frame sequences. Some clones are absent from its copies; in checked studies, under half trace to an unresolved V gene, and the reason for the others is unknown. V and J calls and clone size are those listed in that table; D and trimming were worked out from the DNA. Recorded for this sample are 600,000 or so clones; over 13% of them occurred a single time. Of the sample, 0.035% to 0.045% is held by the ten largest clones.

Each donor gave one peripheral blood draw, averaging approximately 120 mL, which was collected into heparinised tubes. A BD FACSAria II and a panel including CD45RO, CCR7, CD25, CD127, CD95 and CD27 were used to sort naive, central memory, regulatory and stem cell-like memory CD4+ T cells. Every sorted population had a purity above 95%. PBMCs were isolated right away by Lymphoprep density gradient centrifugation and were stained directly, without culture. So that batch effects would be minimized, each experiment stained and sorted samples in pairs, pairing one healthy donor with one patient. As for this clone: Its antigen remains undetermined. There are no base qualities to consult, and no much larger clone falls within one base.

Sequences were obtained from naive CD4+ T cells from blood. Explained via the paper, the cell subset or site label denotes: true naive CD4+ T cells. The sequence links TRBV7-2 to TRBJ2-3; there is no confident call for the D gene. The TCR was taken from a man aged 18 to 30 with type 1 diabetes. The CDR3 loop reads CASSLAVGTDTQYF. The DNA sequence is given as TGTGCCAGCAGCTTAGCTGTAGGCACAGATACGCAGTATTTT.